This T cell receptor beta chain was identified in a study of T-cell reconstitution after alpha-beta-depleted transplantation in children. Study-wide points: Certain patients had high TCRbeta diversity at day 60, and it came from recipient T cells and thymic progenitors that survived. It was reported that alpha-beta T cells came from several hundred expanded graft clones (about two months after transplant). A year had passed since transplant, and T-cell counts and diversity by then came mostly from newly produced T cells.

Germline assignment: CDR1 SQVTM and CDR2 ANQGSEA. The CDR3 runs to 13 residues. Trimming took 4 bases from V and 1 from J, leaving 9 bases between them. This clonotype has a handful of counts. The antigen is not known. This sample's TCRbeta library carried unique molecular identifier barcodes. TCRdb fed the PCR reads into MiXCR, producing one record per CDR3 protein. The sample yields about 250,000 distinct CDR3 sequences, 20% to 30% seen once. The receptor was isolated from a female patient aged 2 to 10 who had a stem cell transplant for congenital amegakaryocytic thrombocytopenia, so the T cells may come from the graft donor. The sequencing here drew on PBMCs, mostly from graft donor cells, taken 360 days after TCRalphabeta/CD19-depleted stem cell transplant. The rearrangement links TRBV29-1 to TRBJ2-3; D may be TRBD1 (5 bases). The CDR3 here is CSVVETGTDTQYF. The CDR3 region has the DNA TGCAGCGTTGTCGAGACAGGCACAGATACGCAGTATTTT.